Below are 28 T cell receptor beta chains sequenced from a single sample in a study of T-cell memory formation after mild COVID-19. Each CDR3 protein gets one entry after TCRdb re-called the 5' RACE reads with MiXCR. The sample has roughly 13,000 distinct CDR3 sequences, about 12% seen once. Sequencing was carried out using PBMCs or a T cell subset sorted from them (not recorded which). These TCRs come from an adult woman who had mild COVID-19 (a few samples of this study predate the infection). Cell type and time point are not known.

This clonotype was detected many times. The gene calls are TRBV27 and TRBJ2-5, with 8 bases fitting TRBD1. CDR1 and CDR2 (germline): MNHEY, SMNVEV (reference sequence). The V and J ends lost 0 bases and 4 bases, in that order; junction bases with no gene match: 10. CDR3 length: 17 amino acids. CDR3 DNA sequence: TGTGCCAGCAGTTTATCGTACGGGACAGGACGCGGAGAGACCCAGTACTTC. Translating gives CASSLSYGTGRGETQYF.

CDR3 in amino acids: CASSFGGETQYF. In DNA, the CDR3 is TGTGCCAGCAGTTTCGGGGGAGAGACCCAGTACTTC. The rearrangement links TRBV12-3 or TRBV12-4 to TRBJ2-5, with a tentative D call TRBD2 (6 bases). Trimming removed 3 bases at V and 4 bases at J, with 6 bases between. The CDR3 sequence is 12 residues long.

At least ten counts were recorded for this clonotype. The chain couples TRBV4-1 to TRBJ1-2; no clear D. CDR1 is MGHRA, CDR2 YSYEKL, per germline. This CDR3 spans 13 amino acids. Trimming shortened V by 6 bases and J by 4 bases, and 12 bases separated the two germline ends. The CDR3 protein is CASRPPGGYGYTF. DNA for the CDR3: TGCGCCAGCAGACCTCCTGGTGGCTATGGCTACACCTTC.

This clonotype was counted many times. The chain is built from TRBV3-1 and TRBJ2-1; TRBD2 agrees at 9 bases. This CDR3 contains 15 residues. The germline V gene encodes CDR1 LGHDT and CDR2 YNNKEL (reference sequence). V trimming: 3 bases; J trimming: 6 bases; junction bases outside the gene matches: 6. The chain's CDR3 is CASSHLAGEVNEQFF. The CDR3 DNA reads TGTGCCAGCAGCCACTTAGCGGGGGAGGTCAATGAGCAGTTCTTC.

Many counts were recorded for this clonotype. CDR3 protein: CASSLAGVNTEQYF. In DNA form, the CDR3 reads TGTGCCAGCAGCTTAGCGGGGGTTAACACCGAGCAGTACTTC. This rearrangement joins TRBV7-9 to TRBJ2-7; D possibly uses TRBD1 or TRBD2 (5 bases each). The CDR3 sequence is 14 residues long. The germline CDR1 and CDR2 sequences are SEHNR and FQNEAQ (reference sequence). V was pared by 0 bases and J by 6 bases, with 12 bases between.

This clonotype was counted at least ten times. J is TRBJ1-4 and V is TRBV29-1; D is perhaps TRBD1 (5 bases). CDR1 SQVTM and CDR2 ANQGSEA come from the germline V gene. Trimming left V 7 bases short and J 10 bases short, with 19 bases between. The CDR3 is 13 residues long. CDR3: CSAGPSHRRKLFF. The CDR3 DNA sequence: TGCAGCGCTGGGCCCTCCCACAGGAGAAAACTGTTTTTT.

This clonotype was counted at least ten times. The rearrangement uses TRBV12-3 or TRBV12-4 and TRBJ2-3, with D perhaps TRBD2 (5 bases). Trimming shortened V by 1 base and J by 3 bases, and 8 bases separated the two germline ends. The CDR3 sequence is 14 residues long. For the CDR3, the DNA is TGTGCCAGCAGTTTAGGCGGGTTGACAGATACGCAGTATTTT. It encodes CASSLGGLTDTQYF.

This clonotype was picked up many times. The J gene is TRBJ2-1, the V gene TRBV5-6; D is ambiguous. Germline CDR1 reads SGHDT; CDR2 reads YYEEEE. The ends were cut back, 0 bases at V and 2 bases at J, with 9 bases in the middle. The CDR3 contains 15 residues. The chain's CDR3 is CASSLVGRTYNEQFF. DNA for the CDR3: TGTGCCAGCAGCTTGGTCGGTCGCACCTACAATGAGCAGTTCTTC.

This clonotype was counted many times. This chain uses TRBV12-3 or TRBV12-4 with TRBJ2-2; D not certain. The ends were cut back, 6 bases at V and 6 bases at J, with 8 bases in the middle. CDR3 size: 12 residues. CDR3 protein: CASRGSAGELFF. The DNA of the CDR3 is TGTGCCAGCAGGGGGTCGGCCGGGGAGCTGTTTTTT.

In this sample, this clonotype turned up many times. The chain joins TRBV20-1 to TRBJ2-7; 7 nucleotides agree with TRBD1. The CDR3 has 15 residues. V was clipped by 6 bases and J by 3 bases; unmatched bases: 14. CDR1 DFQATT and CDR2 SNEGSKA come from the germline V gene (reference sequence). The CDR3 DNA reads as TGCAGTGCCACCCATCGGACAGGAGTATTCTACGAGCAGTACTTC. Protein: CSATHRTGVFYEQYF.

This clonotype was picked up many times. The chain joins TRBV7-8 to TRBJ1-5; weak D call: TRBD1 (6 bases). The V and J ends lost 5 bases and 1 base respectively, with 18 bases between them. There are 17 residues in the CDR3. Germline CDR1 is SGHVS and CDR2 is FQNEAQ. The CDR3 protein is CASSTGFRGESNQPQHF. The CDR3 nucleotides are TGTGCCAGCAGCACGGGCTTCAGGGGTGAAAGCAATCAGCCCCAGCATTTT. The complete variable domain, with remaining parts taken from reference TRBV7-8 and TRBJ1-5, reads GAGVSQSPRYKVAKRGQDVALRCDPISGHVSLFWYQQALGQGPEFLTYFQNEAQLDKSGLPSDRFFAERPEGSVSTLKIQRTQQEDSAVYLCASSTGFRGESNQPQHFGDGTRLSIL.

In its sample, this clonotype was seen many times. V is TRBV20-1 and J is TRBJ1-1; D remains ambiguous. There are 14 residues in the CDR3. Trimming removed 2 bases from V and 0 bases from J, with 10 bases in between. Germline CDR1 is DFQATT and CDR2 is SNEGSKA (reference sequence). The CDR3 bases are TGCAGTGCTAGAAGACCGGGAATGAACACTGAAGCTTTCTTT. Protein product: CSARRPGMNTEAFF.

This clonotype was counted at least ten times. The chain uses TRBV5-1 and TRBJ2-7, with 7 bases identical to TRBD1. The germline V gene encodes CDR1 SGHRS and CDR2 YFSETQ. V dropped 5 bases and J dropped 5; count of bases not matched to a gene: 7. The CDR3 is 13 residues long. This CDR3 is CASSHDRVDEQYF. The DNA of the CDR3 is TGCGCCAGCAGTCACGACAGGGTAGACGAGCAGTACTTC. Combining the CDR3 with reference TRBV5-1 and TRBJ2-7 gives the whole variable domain KAGVTQTPRYLIKTRGQQVTLSCSPISGHRSVSWYQQTPGQGLQFLFEYFSETQRNKGNFPGRFSGRQFSNSRSEMNVSTLELGDSALYLCASSHDRVDEQYFGPGTRLTVT.

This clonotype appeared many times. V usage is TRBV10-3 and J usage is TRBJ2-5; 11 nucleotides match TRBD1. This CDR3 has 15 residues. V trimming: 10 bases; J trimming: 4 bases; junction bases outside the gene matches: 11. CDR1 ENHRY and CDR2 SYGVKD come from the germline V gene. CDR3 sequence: CATESRTGGRETQYF. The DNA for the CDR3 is TGTGCCACCGAGAGCCGGACAGGGGGCAGAGAGACCCAGTACTTC.

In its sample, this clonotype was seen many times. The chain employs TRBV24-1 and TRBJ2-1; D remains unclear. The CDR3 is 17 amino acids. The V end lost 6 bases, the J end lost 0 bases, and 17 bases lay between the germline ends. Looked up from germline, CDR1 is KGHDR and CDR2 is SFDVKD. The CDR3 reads CATSPPLKSSSYNEQFF. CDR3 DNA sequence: TGTGCCACCAGTCCCCCACTCAAATCGAGCTCCTACAATGAGCAGTTCTTC.

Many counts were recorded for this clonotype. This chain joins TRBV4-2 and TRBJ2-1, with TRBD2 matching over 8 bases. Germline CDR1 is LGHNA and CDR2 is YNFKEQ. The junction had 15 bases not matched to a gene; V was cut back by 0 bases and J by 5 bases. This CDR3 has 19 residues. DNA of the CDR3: TGTGCCAGCAGCCAAGATGGGACTAGGATAGTATTGGGTAACAATGAGCAGTTCTTC. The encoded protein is CASSQDGTRIVLGNNEQFF.

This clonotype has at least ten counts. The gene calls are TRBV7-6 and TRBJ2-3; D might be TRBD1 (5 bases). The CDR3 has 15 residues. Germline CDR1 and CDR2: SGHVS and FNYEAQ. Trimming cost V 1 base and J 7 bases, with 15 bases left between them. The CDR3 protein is CASSLGSQGPYTQYF. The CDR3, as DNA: TGTGCCAGCAGCTTAGGGAGCCAGGGCCCTTATACGCAGTATTTT.

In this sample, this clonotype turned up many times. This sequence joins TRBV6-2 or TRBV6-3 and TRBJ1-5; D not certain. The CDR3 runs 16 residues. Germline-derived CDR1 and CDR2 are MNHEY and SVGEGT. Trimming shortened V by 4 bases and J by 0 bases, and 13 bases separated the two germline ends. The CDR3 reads CASSLGHLYSNQPQHF. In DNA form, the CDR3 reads TGTGCCAGCAGTTTAGGGCATCTCTATAGCAATCAGCCCCAGCATTTT.

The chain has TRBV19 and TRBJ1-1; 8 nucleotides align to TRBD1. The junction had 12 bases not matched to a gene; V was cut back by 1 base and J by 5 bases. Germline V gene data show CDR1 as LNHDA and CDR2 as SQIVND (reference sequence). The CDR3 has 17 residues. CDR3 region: CASSIGAGGAGVTEAFF. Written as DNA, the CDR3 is TGTGCCAGTAGTATAGGAGCAGGGGGCGCAGGAGTGACTGAAGCTTTCTTT.

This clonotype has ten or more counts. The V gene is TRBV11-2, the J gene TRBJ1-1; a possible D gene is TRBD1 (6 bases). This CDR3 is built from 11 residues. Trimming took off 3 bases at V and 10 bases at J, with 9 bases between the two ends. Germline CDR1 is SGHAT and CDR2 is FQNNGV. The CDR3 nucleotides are TGTGCCAGCAGCTTCCGGACAGCAGCTTTCTTT. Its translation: CASSFRTAAFF.

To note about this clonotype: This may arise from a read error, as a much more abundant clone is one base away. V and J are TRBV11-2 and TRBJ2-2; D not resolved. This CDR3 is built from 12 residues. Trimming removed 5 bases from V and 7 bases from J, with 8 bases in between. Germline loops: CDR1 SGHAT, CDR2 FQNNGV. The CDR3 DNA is TGTGCCAGCAGCCCCCTTCACGGGGAGCTGTTTTTT. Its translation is CASSPLHGELFF. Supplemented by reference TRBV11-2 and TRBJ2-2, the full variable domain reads EAGVAQSPRYKIIEKRQSVAFWCNPISGHATLYWYQQILGQGPKLLIQFQNNGVVDDSQLPKDRFSAERLKGVDSTLKIQPAKLEDSAVYLCASSPLHGELFFGEGSRLTVL.

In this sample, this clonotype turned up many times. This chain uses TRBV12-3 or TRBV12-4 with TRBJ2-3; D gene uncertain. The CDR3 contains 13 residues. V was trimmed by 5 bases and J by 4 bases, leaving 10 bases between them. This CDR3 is CASSLGGADTQYF. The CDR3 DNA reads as TGTGCCAGCAGTCTAGGTGGCGCAGATACGCAGTATTTT.

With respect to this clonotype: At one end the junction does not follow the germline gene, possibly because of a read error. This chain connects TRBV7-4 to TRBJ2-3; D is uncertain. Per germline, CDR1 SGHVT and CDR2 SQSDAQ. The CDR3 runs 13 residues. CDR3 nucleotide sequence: TGTGCCAGCAGGTTGCGTGGCACAGATATGCTGGATTTT. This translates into CASRLRGTDMLDF.

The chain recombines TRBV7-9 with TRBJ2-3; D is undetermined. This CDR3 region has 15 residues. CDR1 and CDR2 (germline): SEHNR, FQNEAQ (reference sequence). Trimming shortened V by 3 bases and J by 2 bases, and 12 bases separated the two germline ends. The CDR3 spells CASSFLGNPTDTQYF. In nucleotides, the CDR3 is TGTGCCAGCAGCTTCCTGGGAAACCCCACAGATACGCAGTATTTT.

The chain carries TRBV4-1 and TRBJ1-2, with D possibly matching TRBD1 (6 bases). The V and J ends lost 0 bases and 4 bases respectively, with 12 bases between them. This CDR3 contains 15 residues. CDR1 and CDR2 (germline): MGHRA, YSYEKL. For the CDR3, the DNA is TGCGCCAGCAGCCAAGAATGGGACACCCCCTATGGCTACACCTTC. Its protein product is CASSQEWDTPYGYTF.

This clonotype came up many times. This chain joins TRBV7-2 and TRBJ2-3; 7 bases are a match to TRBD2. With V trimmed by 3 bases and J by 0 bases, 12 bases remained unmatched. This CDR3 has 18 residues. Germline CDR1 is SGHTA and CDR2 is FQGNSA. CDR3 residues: CASSFFRGSGISTDTQYF. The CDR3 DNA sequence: TGTGCCAGCAGCTTCTTTAGAGGGAGCGGGATTAGCACAGATACGCAGTATTTT. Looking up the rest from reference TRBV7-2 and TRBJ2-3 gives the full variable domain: GAGVSQSPSNKVTEKGKDVELRCDPISGHTALYWYRQSLGQGLEFLIYFQGNSAPDKSGLPSDRFSAERTGGSVSTLTIQRTQQEDSAVYLCASSFFRGSGISTDTQYFGPGTRLTVL.

The CDR3 DNA is TGTGCCAGCAGCCTTGCAGGGGTTCGCACAGATACGCAGTATTTT. Its protein is CASSLAGVRTDTQYF. The chain is built from TRBV5-8 and TRBJ2-3; D may be TRBD1 (6 bases). The germline CDR1 and CDR2 sequences are SGHTS and YDEGEE. The CDR3 loop spans 15 amino acids. V dropped 4 bases and J dropped 1 base, with 13 bases sitting between them. The whole variable domain, remainder taken from reference TRBV5-8 and TRBJ2-3, is EAGVTQSPTHLIKTRGQQATLRCSPISGHTSVYWYQQALGLGLQFLLWYDEGEERNRGNFPPRFSGRQFPNYSSELNVNALELEDSALYLCASSLAGVRTDTQYFGPGTRLTVL.

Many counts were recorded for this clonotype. Here the CDR3 DNA reads TGCAGTGCGGACCCCTCCTTACCGACATCGGCGGGGACCCAGTACTTC. It translates to CSADPSLPTSAGTQYF. The chain links TRBV20-1 to TRBJ2-5, with D possibly being TRBD2 (5 bases). CDR3 length: 16 amino acids. V lost 6 bases and J 7 bases, leaving 27 bases between the germline ends. The germline gives CDR1 DFQATT, CDR2 SNEGSKA (reference sequence).